The text below deals with one T cell receptor beta chain. Using a J-beta primer mix together with a sample-barcoded 5' primer, a second PCR was run for roughly 7 to 12 cycles. TCRdb re-called the 5' RACE reads with MiXCR, one entry per CDR3 protein. The sample lists about 800,000 distinct CDR3 sequences, about 25% seen once, with 3% to 4.5% in the top ten. The source of the sample is a study of blood T cells in healthy people across ages. The sample was also linked to a second study, of T cells of mothers and their children. That source reports: The sample comes from nine or ten healthy Caucasian donors: mothers and children.

Sequencing was carried out using blood. This clonotype was obtained from a boy between 10 and 17 years old in good health.

The CDR3 DNA reads as TGCGCCAGCAGCCAAGACCCGGGACAGGGCCATGAGCAGTTCTTC. Its protein is CASSQDPGQGHEQFF. The chain combines TRBV4-3 with TRBJ2-1; 9 bases line up with TRBD1. Germline trimming cut 0 bases from V and 8 bases from J; bases unmatched to any gene: 5. Germline V gives CDR1 LGHNA, CDR2 YSLEER. The CDR3 totals 15 residues.